The sequence of this TCR beta chain was determined in a study of breast tumors, draining lymph nodes, adjacent tissues. Overall study findings and caveats: Tumors had less TCR diversity than lymph nodes, more than nontumor tissue. Most tumor T cells seemingly derive from lymph node, then expand in tumor. Data only fit, rather than demonstrated, lymph node origin of most tumor T cells. Luminal-like breast cancer showed significantly greater tumor-nontumor repertoire similarity than basal-like breast cancer did.

TCRdb reprocessed the multiplex PCR reads with MiXCR, giving one entry per CDR3 protein. The sample yields some 200,000 distinct CDR3 sequences, approximately 33% seen once. Samples came from axillary lymph nodes draining the breast cancer. The CDR3 extends over 17 amino acids. With 2 bases clipped from V and 2 bases from J, the junction kept 8 bases outside the gene matches. CDR1 is GTSNPN and CDR2 is SVGIG in the germline V gene (reference sequence). The sample holds many counts of this clonotype. Its matching antigen is unknown. The specimen was axillary lymph node tissue. The receptor was isolated from a female donor with breast cancer. Some clones in this sample may be carry-over from other donors' samples. The genes are TRBV30 and TRBJ2-5; 13 bases line up with TRBD2. This CDR3 reads CAWSKGRLAGGQETQYF. In DNA, the CDR3 is TGTGCCTGGAGTAAGGGGCGACTAGCGGGGGGTCAAGAGACCCAGTACTTC.